Reported below is one T cell receptor beta chain. Its antigen is currently unknown. Some clones are missing from TCRdb's copy, which holds only in-frame ones; the method was immunoSEQ multiplex PCR. The profile shows tens of thousands of clones, roughly 93% of them singletons. These data are taken from a study of graft-versus-host responses after intestinal transplantation. This CDR3 has 15 residues. Per the germline V gene, CDR1 is MNHEY and CDR2 is SVGAGI. V lost 6 bases, J lost 2 bases, and 5 bases stayed unmatched. This sequence was found in a human donor who received an intestinal transplant. This chain uses TRBV6-5 with TRBJ2-1; 9 bases align to TRBD2. Sequencing used unstimulated CD8+ T cells sorted from spleen or lymph node cells, obtained before intestinal transplant. The CDR3 region is CASSPLAGTYNEQFF. The CDR3 DNA is TGTGCCAGCAGCCCCCTAGCGGGGACCTACAATGAGCAGTTCTTC.